This T cell receptor (beta chain) was obtained from a study of blood T cell repertoires in COVID-19 (dated by TCRdb to about 2020). About the investigation overall: Samples covering the acute and convalescent phases of COVID-19 were provided by collaborators in the United States, Italy and Spain. The repertoires were released in a freely available public database meant as a resource for research on the immune response to SARS-CoV-2. Samples were obtained from the ongoing ImmuneRACE study (first 160 participants) and from over 1,000 subjects provided by 6 global collaborators. Nearly every sample came with metadata listing a de-identified subject ID, COVID-19 status, age in years and sex. Where available, HLA class I and class II types were taken from metadata supplied by the sample provider and were not determined by assay-based typing. The prospective study material was composed of cDNA or gDNA derived from T cells, B-cell-depleted T cells, or PBMCs. Deeply sampled blood TCRbeta repertoires from subjects exposed to, actively infected with, or recovered from COVID-19 were included in the dataset. Beyond this particular receptor, the publication reports: The amount of clinical and demographic metadata varied by source and participant and was provided uncurated.

As for this clone: The specificity of this receptor is unknown. Base qualities are not recorded, but no much larger clone differs from it by a single base.

From a lookup of the germline V gene, CDR1 and CDR2 are MNHEY and SVGAGI. V loses 5 bases, J loses 6 bases, and the germline ends lie 19 bases apart. There are 15 amino acids in the CDR3, from cysteine to phenylalanine inclusive. Only CDR3 DNA remains: 45 bases, in frame from the first base. The immunoSEQ Assay, a bias-controlled multiplex PCR, was used to amplify TCRbeta CDR3 regions from genomic DNA. As for how the authors treated the data: The number of nucleated cells in each sample was estimated by amplification of reference gene primers within the assay. To quantify the absolute abundance of each unique TCRbeta CDR3 rearrangement, sequence reads were collapsed and filtered. For each sample, productive Simpson clonality was calculated by taking the square root of Simpson's diversity index across productive rearrangements. TCRdb retrieved this table from immuneACCESS and kept in-frame rearrangements only. Not all clones are present; in checked studies, unresolved V genes account for under half, and no reason is known for the remainder. V and J calls and clone size are given by that table; D and trimming were obtained from the DNA. The sample has 190,000 or so clones on record, around 81% of them singletons. The top ten hold around 0.93% of the sample.

In Seattle, one collaborating source enrolled patients while the infection was active and tracked those patients longitudinally over the course of disease. The collaborating institutions used their own protocols to collect whole blood in K2EDTA tubes. Collaborator samples were shipped for TCRbeta analysis as frozen whole blood, isolated PBMCs, or DNA extracted from either sample type. The sequencing input was peripheral blood. The sequence came from a man between 60 and 70 years old with COVID-19, enrolled during active disease. The chain is assembled from TRBV6-5 and TRBJ1-2; TRBD1 is a weak D gene call, 6 bases matching. The CDR3 region has the sequence CASSITGIPSHGYTF. The bases are TGTGCCAGCAGTATTACAGGGATCCCTTCTCATGGCTACACCTTC.